A single sample is the source of the 6 T cell receptor beta chains below, sequenced in a study of cytomegalovirus exposure and HLA in healthy donors. The PCR ran on 60 Vbeta and 13 Jbeta primers. Clones were sequenced by immunoSEQ multiplex PCR, and TCRdb holds only the in-frame ones, with some missing. The data hold fewer than 70,000 clones, with around 68% observed a single time. The sample comprised PBMCs. These receptors were obtained from a woman under 40 in good health and CMV-seronegative.

The J gene is TRBJ2-5, the V gene TRBV9; 10 bases match TRBD2. Germline assignment: CDR1 SGDLS and CDR2 YYNGEE. The CDR3 covers 15 residues. The J segment lost 3 bases and the V segment lost 3 bases, leaving 5 bases of the junction unmatched. CDR3 amino acids: CASSAWTSGEETQYF. CDR3 nucleotide sequence: TGTGCCAGCAGCGCCTGGACTAGCGGAGAAGAGACCCAGTACTTC.

The chain links TRBV4-1 to TRBJ2-4; 13 bases are shared with TRBD2. The length of the CDR3 is 18 residues. Germline trimming cut 3 bases from V and 0 bases from J; bases unmatched to any gene: 5. The germline CDR1 and CDR2 sequences are MGHRA and YSYEKL. The CDR3, as DNA: TGCGCCAGCAGCCAGGGACTAGCGGGGCTAATAGCCAAAAACATTCAGTACTTC. Its translation: CASSQGLAGLIAKNIQYF.

This chain joins TRBV6-1 and TRBJ1-2, with TRBD1 as a possible D gene (5 bases). The CDR3 runs 15 residues. Germline V gene sequence: CDR1 MNHNS, CDR2 SASEGT. The V end lost 4 bases, the J end lost 7 bases, and 19 bases lay between the germline ends. The CDR3 is CASSGLAQGAGGYTF. CDR3 nucleotide sequence: TGTGCCAGCAGTGGACTTGCGCAGGGTGCCGGTGGCTACACCTTC.

The chain couples TRBV9 to TRBJ1-4; D might be TRBD1 (5 bases). From germline, CDR1 is SGDLS and CDR2 YYNGEE. The V and J ends lost 3 bases and 0 bases respectively, with 6 bases between them. This CDR3 spans 14 amino acids. The CDR3: CASSGGPTNEKLFF. The CDR3 nucleotides read TGTGCCAGCAGCGGGGGCCCAACTAATGAAAAACTGTTTTTT.

This clone was counted a few times. The chain couples TRBV6-9 to TRBJ1-2, with D perhaps matching TRBD1 (5 bases). The CDR3 contains 11 residues. V was trimmed by 8 bases and J by 6 bases, leaving 10 bases between them. The germline CDR1 and CDR2 sequences are MNHGY and SVAAGI. CDR3 loop: CASGGYDGYTF. For the CDR3, the DNA is TGTGCCAGCGGGGGGTATGATGGCTACACCTTC.

The V and J genes are TRBV9 and TRBJ2-7, with D possibly being TRBD1 (5 bases). The CDR3 sequence is 16 residues long. Trimming cost V 0 bases and J 3 bases, with 16 bases left between them. The V gene's germline CDR1 is SGDLS and CDR2 YYNGEE. The CDR3 region is CASSVAQGAGRYEQYF. As DNA, the CDR3 is TGTGCCAGCAGCGTAGCTCAGGGCGCAGGTCGCTACGAGCAGTACTTC.